These 31 T cell receptor beta chains originate from one sample sequenced in a study of early T cells in non-severe SARS-CoV-2 infection. TCRdb re-analysed the 5' RACE reads in MiXCR, keeping a single row per CDR3 protein. The repertoire holds 70,000 to 95,000 distinct CDR3 sequences, around 15% seen once, with about a tenth in the top ten. Source material: whole blood. The receptors shown here come from an adult who was a healthcare worker with PCR-confirmed SARS-CoV-2 infection or an uninfected control (not recorded which).

This clonotype has a handful of counts. The chain recombines TRBV20-1 with TRBJ2-3; D could derive from TRBD1 or TRBD2 (5 bases each). The CDR3 spans 14 residues. The germline V gene encodes CDR1 DFQATT and CDR2 SNEGSKA (reference sequence). The germline V and J ends were trimmed by 3 bases and 4 bases, with 14 bases remaining between them. CDR3 residues: CSARGPPRADTQYF. CDR3 nucleotide sequence: TGCAGTGCTAGGGGACCACCACGGGCAGATACGCAGTATTTT.

This clonotype came up many times. The chain has TRBV7-8 and TRBJ1-1; 7 bases align to TRBD1. CDR1 and CDR2 from the germline V gene are SGHVS and FQNEAQ. The CDR3 is 17 amino acids. The V gene end was trimmed by 1 base and the J gene end by 0 bases; junction bases not matched to a gene: 8. CDR3 sequence reads: CASSLETGQGLNTEAFF. Written as DNA, the CDR3 is TGTGCCAGCAGCTTAGAGACAGGGCAGGGTTTGAACACTGAAGCTTTCTTT. Based on the CDR3 plus reference TRBV7-8 and TRBJ1-1, the full variable domain is GAGVSQSPRYKVAKRGQDVALRCDPISGHVSLFWYQQALGQGPEFLTYFQNEAQLDKSGLPSDRFFAERPEGSVSTLKIQRTQQEDSAVYLCASSLETGQGLNTEAFFGQGTRLTVV.

The chain links TRBV2 to TRBJ2-5, with 8 bases matching TRBD2. The ends lost 3 bases at V and 5 bases at J; junction bases unmatched: 20. Germline V gene lookup returns CDR1 SNHLY and CDR2 FYNNEI. The CDR3 loop spans 19 amino acids. The CDR3 DNA follows: TGTGCCAGCAGTGATCTCCAGCGGGGGAGTGTCCTTCCGACTGAGACCCAGTACTTC. This gives the protein CASSDLQRGSVLPTETQYF.

The sample holds a few counts of this clonotype. V gene TRBV3-1 combines with J gene TRBJ2-5, with TRBD2 matching 12 bases. The V gene's germline CDR1 is LGHDT and CDR2 YNNKEL (reference sequence). With V trimmed by 1 base and J by 1 base, 7 bases remained unmatched. The CDR3 extends over 18 amino acids. The CDR3 DNA reads as TGTGCCAGCAGCCAAGGACGGGTGACTAGCGGGGGCCAAGAGACCCAGTACTTC. This translates into CASSQGRVTSGGQETQYF.

This chain links TRBV4-1 with TRBJ1-2, with D unresolved. Germline V gene data show CDR1 as MGHRA and CDR2 as YSYEKL. This CDR3 region has 14 residues. V lost 1 base and J 6 bases, leaving 12 bases between the germline ends. CDR3 region: CASSQAPSGDGYTF. As DNA, the CDR3 is TGCGCCAGCAGCCAAGCCCCCTCCGGGGATGGCTACACCTTC.

The V call is TRBV4-3, the J call TRBJ1-1; D unresolved. The CDR3 has 16 amino acids. Trimming took off 3 bases at V and 1 base at J, with 15 bases between the two ends. Per germline, CDR1 LGHNA and CDR2 YSLEER. The CDR3 nucleotides are TGCGCCAGCAGCCAGGTTTTGACTTTGAGGAACACTGAAGCTTTCTTT. Translating gives CASSQVLTLRNTEAFF.

This clonotype was seen a few times. This chain joins TRBV27 and TRBJ2-7; 9 positions match TRBD2. This CDR3 has 16 amino acids. V trimming: 6 bases; J trimming: 0 bases; junction bases outside the gene matches: 9. Germline assignment: CDR1 MNHEY and CDR2 SMNVEV (reference sequence). This CDR3 reads CASSFFGSGGSYEQYF. Here the CDR3 DNA reads TGTGCCAGCAGCTTCTTTGGTAGCGGGGGCTCCTACGAGCAGTACTTC.

This chain links TRBV28 with TRBJ1-2; D remains ambiguous. Germline CDR1 reads MDHEN; CDR2 reads SYDVKM. Deletions cut 11 bases from V and 7 bases from J, with 14 bases between. CDR3 size: 11 residues. CDR3 amino acids: CAARPRGGYTF. In DNA, the CDR3 is TGTGCCGCCCGGCCCCGGGGTGGCTACACCTTC.

The chain links TRBV24-1 to TRBJ1-1; D is unresolved. With 7 bases removed from V and 12 bases from J, the gap between germline ends came to 11 bases. Germline V gene sequence: CDR1 KGHDR, CDR2 SFDVKD. CDR3 length equals 10 residues. In DNA form, the CDR3 reads TGTGCCACCAGGTTCATCCTTTCTTTCTTT. Amino acid sequence: CATRFILSFF.

V usage is TRBV9 and J usage is TRBJ2-3, with 8 bases identical to TRBD1. V shed 4 bases and J 1 base; nucleotides not matched to a gene: 8. The V gene's germline CDR1 is SGDLS and CDR2 YYNGEE. CDR3 length: 16 residues. CDR3 nucleotides: TGTGCCAGCAGCTCTACCACAGGGGGACGCACAGATACGCAGTATTTT. Translating gives CASSSTTGGRTDTQYF.

This clonotype was seen more than once but under ten times. This sequence joins TRBV28 and TRBJ1-4; unclear D gene. Trimming left V 3 bases short and J 0 bases short, with 5 bases between. This CDR3 is 14 amino acids long. Germline V gives CDR1 MDHEN, CDR2 SYDVKM. In DNA form, the CDR3 reads TGTGCCAGCAGTTTCGGTCCAACTAATGAAAAACTGTTTTTT. Protein: CASSFGPTNEKLFF. Full variable domain (rest looked up from reference TRBV28 and TRBJ1-4): DVKVTQSSRYLVKRTGEKVFLECVQDMDHENMFWYRQDPGLGLRLIYFSYDVKMKEKGDIPEGYSVSREKKERFSLILESASTNQTSMYLCASSFGPTNEKLFFGSGTQLSVL.

There are many counts of this clonotype. The chain recombines TRBV7-8 with TRBJ1-5; 7 bases agree with TRBD1. CDR1 is SGHVS, CDR2 FQNEAQ, per germline. The CDR3 length is 15 residues. V shed 5 bases, J shed 4 bases, and the junction held 8 bases outside the gene matches. The CDR3 DNA follows: TGTGCCAGCAGCCCCTGGACAGGCAAGAATCAGCCCCAGCATTTT. It specifies CASSPWTGKNQPQHF.

This clonotype was picked up a small number of times. The CDR3 DNA reads TGCGCCAGCAGCTTGGTTCAGGGCGGAATACATAATTCACCCCTCCACTTT. Protein sequence: CASSLVQGGIHNSPLHF. This sequence joins TRBV5-1 and TRBJ1-6, with D possibly being TRBD1 (5 bases). Germline-derived CDR1 and CDR2 are SGHRS and YFSETQ. V gave up 0 bases and J gave up 5 bases, with 15 bases separating them. The CDR3 totals 17 residues.

This clonotype was counted a few times. The rearrangement links TRBV5-1 to TRBJ2-1; 11 nucleotides line up with TRBD1. The germline V gene has CDR1 SGHRS and CDR2 YFSETQ. The CDR3 runs to 15 residues. V lost 1 base to trimming and J lost 6 bases; unmatched junction nucleotides: 3. CDR3 in amino acids: CASSLWTGGRNEQFF. The CDR3 DNA sequence: TGCGCCAGCAGCTTGTGGACAGGGGGCCGCAATGAGCAGTTCTTC.

The chain has TRBV5-1 and TRBJ1-6, with unresolved D. V was shortened by 5 bases and J by 6 bases, with 9 bases between the two germline ends. Germline CDR1 reads SGHRS; CDR2 reads YFSETQ. CDR3 size: 13 residues. DNA for the CDR3: TGCGCCAGCAGGGAATCTCTTAATTCACCCCTCCACTTT. Protein: CASRESLNSPLHF.

This clonotype has just a few counts. The chain combines TRBV29-1 with TRBJ1-1; D gene unclear. Looked up from germline, CDR1 is SQVTM and CDR2 is ANQGSEA. The germline V and J ends were trimmed by 7 bases and 3 bases, with 9 bases remaining between them. This CDR3 has 11 amino acids. DNA of the CDR3: TGCAGCGGGGTTTGGGACACTGAAGCTTTCTTT. Translated: CSGVWDTEAFF.

This chain joins TRBV6-6 and TRBJ1-4; maybe TRBD1 (6 bases). Germline V gene lookup returns CDR1 MNHNY and CDR2 SVGAGI (reference sequence). The ends were cut back, 2 bases at V and 6 bases at J, with 13 bases in the middle. The CDR3 length is 15 residues. CDR3 amino acids: CASSYLGEGDEKLFF. CDR3 bases: TGTGCCAGCAGTTACCTGGGGGAGGGGGATGAAAAACTGTTTTTT.

This clonotype came up a few times. The J gene is TRBJ2-5, the V gene TRBV20-1; 10 positions match TRBD2. CDR3 size: 14 residues. J was trimmed by 4 bases and V by 7 bases; bases with no gene match: 9. CDR1 and CDR2 (germline): DFQATT, SNEGSKA (reference sequence). CDR3 DNA sequence: TGCAGTGGAAGTTTAGCGGGGGGCTCAGAGACCCAGTACTTC. As protein: CSGSLAGGSETQYF.

This chain uses TRBV20-1 with TRBJ1-3, with D unresolved. Trimming removed 5 bases at V and 4 bases at J, with 12 bases between. The CDR3 is 13 residues long. From germline, CDR1 is DFQATT and CDR2 SNEGSKA (reference sequence). CDR3 sequence (DNA): TGCAGTGCTGACCGAAGGGAGGGAAACACCATATATTTT. Encoded protein: CSADRREGNTIYF.

The CDR3 reads CASSSGAGGNFNSPLHF. The DNA for the CDR3 is TGTGCCAGCAGCAGTGGAGCGGGGGGCAATTTTAATTCACCCCTCCACTTT. The chain links TRBV9 to TRBJ1-6; tentatively, D is TRBD1 (6 bases). Trimming took off 4 bases at V and 6 bases at J, with 20 bases between the two ends. This CDR3 has 17 residues. Germline V lookup: CDR1 SGDLS, CDR2 YYNGEE.

V usage is TRBV18 and J usage is TRBJ1-1; D is ambiguous. V dropped 3 bases and J dropped 0 bases, with 11 bases sitting between them. Germline CDR1 and CDR2: KGHSH and LQKENI. This CDR3 comprises 15 residues. CDR3 amino acids: CASSPPKAVNTEAFF. As DNA, the CDR3 is TGTGCCAGCTCACCCCCCAAAGCGGTGAACACTGAAGCTTTCTTT.

This clonotype has a handful of counts. The rearrangement uses TRBV4-1 and TRBJ2-4; the match to TRBD1 covers 9 bases. This CDR3 contains 15 residues. The V gene end was trimmed by 2 bases and the J gene end by 8 bases; junction bases not matched to a gene: 7. The V gene's germline CDR1 is MGHRA and CDR2 YSYEKL. The CDR3 region has the DNA TGCGCCAGCAGCCAACCACAGGGGGCTGAGGACATTCAGTACTTC. Amino acids: CASSQPQGAEDIQYF.

V and J are TRBV29-1 and TRBJ2-1; 10 bases are shared with TRBD1. Germline V gene data show CDR1 as SQVTM and CDR2 as ANQGSEA. The CDR3 spans 15 residues. The V and J ends lost 5 bases and 2 bases, in that order; junction bases with no gene match: 6. The CDR3: CSVSPGQGAYNEQFF. In nucleotides, the CDR3 is TGCAGCGTTTCCCCCGGACAGGGGGCCTACAATGAGCAGTTCTTC.

This clonotype was recorded a few times. The chain combines TRBV19 with TRBJ1-5; D gene unclear. The CDR3 is 16 amino acids. V was trimmed by 8 bases and J by 3 bases, leaving 20 bases between them. Germline loops: CDR1 LNHDA, CDR2 SQIVND (reference sequence). In nucleotides, the CDR3 is TGTGCCAGTTCTCTAACCGTCAACAGTAACAATCAGCCCCAGCATTTT. Protein sequence: CASSLTVNSNNQPQHF.

This chain connects TRBV20-1 to TRBJ2-3; D call uncertain. The CDR3 runs to 15 residues. The germline CDR1 and CDR2 sequences are DFQATT and SNEGSKA (reference sequence). With 1 base removed from V and 2 bases from J, the gap between germline ends came to 13 bases. CDR3 bases: TGCAGTGCTAGAGGGCTACTACCTCTCACAGATACGCAGTATTTT. Residues: CSARGLLPLTDTQYF.

This clonotype was recorded many times. This chain connects TRBV5-1 to TRBJ1-2; the D is unclear. V shed 7 bases and J shed 0 bases, with 13 bases lying between them. The length of the CDR3 is 14 residues. Looked up from germline, CDR1 is SGHRS and CDR2 is YFSETQ. CDR3 protein: CASRPWAANYGYTF. As DNA, the CDR3 is TGCGCCAGCCGACCATGGGCGGCTAACTATGGCTACACCTTC.

Ten or more counts support this clonotype. The chain links TRBV7-3 to TRBJ2-3; 8 nucleotides agree with TRBD2. The V segment lost 2 bases and the J segment 8 bases; nucleotides outside the gene matches: 9. Germline V lookup: CDR1 SGHTA, CDR2 FQGTGA. This CDR3 has 15 amino acids. The CDR3 protein is CASSLLSSGGSTQYF. In nucleotides, the CDR3 is TGTGCCAGCAGCTTACTTTCCAGCGGGGGCTCTACGCAGTATTTT.

The chain recombines TRBV28 with TRBJ1-2, with unresolved D. Between the trimmed V and J ends, which lost 4 bases and 4 bases, there was a span of 10 bases. There are 13 residues in the CDR3. Germline V gene data show CDR1 as MDHEN and CDR2 as SYDVKM. CDR3 sequence reads: CASSSTPPYGYTF. CDR3 DNA sequence: TGTGCCAGCAGTTCCACCCCACCCTATGGCTACACCTTC.

This clonotype was seen a handful of times. The chain uses TRBV12-3 or TRBV12-4 and TRBJ2-3; 8 nucleotides align to TRBD2. The CDR3 is made up of 17 amino acids. J was trimmed by 0 bases and V by 1 base; bases with no gene match: 6. In DNA, the CDR3 is TGTGCCAGCAGTTTAGTGCCGGGGGGGCCAAGCACAGATACGCAGTATTTT. Protein: CASSLVPGGPSTDTQYF.

The sample holds a few counts of this clonotype. This chain joins TRBV3-1 and TRBJ1-2; D is undetermined. The CDR3 length is 16 residues. V lost 0 bases and J 4 bases, leaving 15 bases between the germline ends. The V gene's germline CDR1 is LGHDT and CDR2 YNNKEL (reference sequence). CDR3 nucleotides: TGTGCCAGCAGCCAAGACACGTTAACCTCGAGCTATGGCTACACCTTC. Protein sequence: CASSQDTLTSSYGYTF.

This clonotype was found a few times. The chain employs TRBV12-3 or TRBV12-4 and TRBJ1-4; 8 bases are a match to TRBD1. The trim removed 6 bases at V and 7 bases at J, leaving 4 bases unmatched. The length of the CDR3 is 13 residues. The DNA for the CDR3 is TGTGCCAGCAGCCGACAGGGGTCTGAAAAACTGTTTTTT. This sequence encodes CASSRQGSEKLFF.